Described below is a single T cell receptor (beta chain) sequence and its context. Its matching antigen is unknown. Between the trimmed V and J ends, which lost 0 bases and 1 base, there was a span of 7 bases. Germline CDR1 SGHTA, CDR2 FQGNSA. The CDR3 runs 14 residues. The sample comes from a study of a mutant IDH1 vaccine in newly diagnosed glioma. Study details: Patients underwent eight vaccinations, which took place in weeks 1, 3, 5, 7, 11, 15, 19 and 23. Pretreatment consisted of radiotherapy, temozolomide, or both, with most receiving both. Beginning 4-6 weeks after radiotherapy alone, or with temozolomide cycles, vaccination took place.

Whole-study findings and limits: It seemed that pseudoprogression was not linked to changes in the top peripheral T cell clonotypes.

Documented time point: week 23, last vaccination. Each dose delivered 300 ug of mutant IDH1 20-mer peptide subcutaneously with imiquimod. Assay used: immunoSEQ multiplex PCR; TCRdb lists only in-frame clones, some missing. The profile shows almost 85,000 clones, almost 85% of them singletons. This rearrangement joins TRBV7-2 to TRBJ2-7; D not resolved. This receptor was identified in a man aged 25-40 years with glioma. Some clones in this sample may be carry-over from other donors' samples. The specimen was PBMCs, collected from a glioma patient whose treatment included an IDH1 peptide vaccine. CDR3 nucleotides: TGTGCCAGCAGCTTAGCCCCGGAATCCTACGAGCAGTACTTC. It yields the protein CASSLAPESYEQYF.